The 21 T cell receptor beta chains below come from one sample, sequenced in a study of T cell responses to AZD1222 COVID-19 vaccine. The table came from immunoSEQ multiplex PCR; TCRdb's copy has only in-frame clones and leaves some out. The sample includes fewer than 300,000 clones, approximately 93% of them seen just once. The sample in question was peripheral blood, obtained on day 0 of AZD1222 vaccination. These TCRs come from an adult in good health.

This clone was recorded once. The gene calls are TRBV5-6 and TRBJ2-5; maybe TRBD2 (6 bases). CDR3 size: 13 residues. Per the germline V gene, CDR1 is SGHDT and CDR2 is YYEEEE. Deletions cut 4 bases from V and 4 bases from J, with 11 bases between. CDR3 DNA sequence: TGTGCCAGCAGCAAGAGGGGAGGAGAGACCCAGTACTTC. Translating gives CASSKRGGETQYF.

CDR3 in amino acids: CASGHPWTGHNQPQHF. The CDR3 region has the DNA TGTGCTAGTGGCCATCCATGGACAGGGCACAATCAGCCCCAGCATTTT. The chain is built from TRBV12-5 and TRBJ1-5; 8 positions agree with TRBD1. Germline V gene lookup returns CDR1 LGHNT and CDR2 FRNRAP. This CDR3 comprises 16 residues. Germline trimming cut 6 bases from V and 3 bases from J; bases unmatched to any gene: 10.

The chain joins TRBV6-5 to TRBJ1-5; D might be TRBD1 (6 bases). V was cut by 5 bases and J by 2 bases, with 13 bases left in between. CDR1 and CDR2 from the germline V gene are MNHEY and SVGAGI. The CDR3 loop spans 15 amino acids. The CDR3 DNA is TGTGCCAGCAGTCGGGACATCCACGGCAATCAGCCCCAGCATTTT. Protein: CASSRDIHGNQPQHF.

The rearrangement joins TRBV2 to TRBJ2-1; 7 positions agree with TRBD1. With 2 bases clipped from V and 9 bases from J, the junction kept 7 bases outside the gene matches. This CDR3 has 14 residues. Germline V gene lookup returns CDR1 SNHLY and CDR2 FYNNEI. CDR3 amino acids: CASSERDSWGEQFF. CDR3 nucleotide sequence: TGTGCCAGCAGTGAAAGGGACAGTTGGGGTGAGCAGTTCTTC.

The V gene is TRBV7-3, the J gene TRBJ2-2; the D call may be TRBD1 or TRBD2 (5 bases each). Germline V gene data show CDR1 as SGHTA and CDR2 as FQGTGA. The V end lost 5 bases, the J end lost 7 bases, and 20 bases lay between the germline ends. The CDR3 has 16 residues. This CDR3 is CASSLRGQGRVGELFF. The CDR3 region has the DNA TGTGCCAGCAGCCTGAGAGGGCAGGGACGGGTCGGGGAGCTGTTTTTT.

Regarding this clone: The sample carries other DNA sequences with the same CDR3. The chain couples TRBV2 to TRBJ2-7; no reliable D call. CDR3 size: 12 residues. Trimming cost V 2 bases and J 1 base, with 3 bases left between them. Germline V gene lookup returns CDR1 SNHLY and CDR2 FYNNEI. The CDR3 DNA reads TGTGCCAGCAGTGAAAGGTCCTACGAGCAGTACTTC. Protein product: CASSERSYEQYF.

The rearrangement joins TRBV28 to TRBJ1-2; D not resolved. Germline V lookup: CDR1 MDHEN, CDR2 SYDVKM. The ends were cut back, 1 base at V and 4 bases at J, with 10 bases in the middle. CDR3 length: 14 amino acids. The DNA of the CDR3 is TGTGCCAGCAGTTTATTCGGGGATTCCTATGGCTACACCTTC. It encodes CASSLFGDSYGYTF.

The chain uses TRBV15 and TRBJ1-1, with D perhaps matching TRBD1 (6 bases). Trimming removed 5 bases at V and 4 bases at J, with 11 bases between. Germline lookup yields CDR1 LNHNV and CDR2 YYDKDF (reference sequence). CDR3 length: 13 amino acids. CDR3 protein: CATSPGAVTEAFF. CDR3 bases: TGTGCCACCAGCCCAGGGGCCGTCACTGAAGCTTTCTTT.

The chain recombines TRBV4-2 with TRBJ2-2, with 16 bases aligning to TRBD2. The germline V gene has CDR1 LGHNA and CDR2 YNFKEQ. The CDR3 has 17 amino acids. V dropped 7 bases and J dropped 4; count of bases not matched to a gene: 6. The CDR3 nucleotides are TGTGCCAGCACCCCGGGACTAGCGGGAGGGTTCACCGGGGAGCTGTTTTTT. It translates to CASTPGLAGGFTGELFF.

The gene calls are TRBV4-2 and TRBJ2-7; D is perhaps TRBD1 (6 bases). CDR3 length: 15 amino acids. V was shortened by 5 bases and J by 3 bases, with 17 bases between the two germline ends. Germline assignment: CDR1 LGHNA and CDR2 YNFKEQ. The CDR3, as DNA: TGTGCCAGCAGCTCGACCTCGGGACAAATCTACGAGCAGTACTTC. It codes for CASSSTSGQIYEQYF.

About this clone: Mismatch with germline at one junction end may stem from a read error. The chain is built from TRBV28 and TRBJ1-4, with 11 bases aligning to TRBD1. The CDR3 is 12 residues long. CDR1 MDHEN and CDR2 SYDVKM come from the germline V gene. The DNA for the CDR3 is TGTGCCAGCAGTCCCCAGGGACAGGGGGGCTATTTT. It is translated as CASSPQGQGGYF.

In this sample, this clone turned up a few times. The chain links TRBV6-4 to TRBJ2-3, with TRBD2 matching over 7 bases. The V gene's germline CDR1 is MRHNA and CDR2 SNTAGT. Trimming cost V 6 bases and J 4 bases; bases outside gene matches: 4. The CDR3 is 13 amino acids. The CDR3 reads CASSGGSADTQYF. Written as DNA, the CDR3 is TGTGCCAGCAGCGGGGGGTCGGCAGATACGCAGTATTTT.

This rearrangement joins TRBV3-1 (or the pseudogene TRBV3-2) to TRBJ1-6; D is uncertain. CDR1 and CDR2 from the germline V gene are LGHDT and YNNKEL (reference sequence). The CDR3 totals 14 residues. V lost 6 bases and J lost 2, with 8 bases in between. CDR3 sequence reads: CASSYQAYNSPLHF. DNA for the CDR3: TGTGCCAGCAGTTACCAGGCCTATAATTCACCCCTCCACTTT.

The gene calls are TRBV6-5 and TRBJ1-1; D is unclear. Trimming took off 8 bases at V and 8 bases at J, with 15 bases between the two ends. This CDR3 region has 12 residues. Looked up from germline, CDR1 is MNHEY and CDR2 is SVGAGI. Written as DNA, the CDR3 is TGTGCCAGCTGGGCCCCAACTCGGGAAGCTTTCTTT. This codes for CASWAPTREAFF.

V usage is TRBV24-1 and J usage is TRBJ2-1; D might be TRBD1 (5 bases). The CDR3 runs 13 residues. Germline loops: CDR1 KGHDR, CDR2 SFDVKD. V lost 3 bases and J lost 8, with 10 bases in between. The CDR3 here is CATSDETEDEQFF. The CDR3 DNA is TGTGCCACCAGTGATGAGACAGAGGATGAGCAGTTCTTC.

This clone has a single count. The chain has TRBV6-5 and TRBJ2-5; D is unclear. The CDR3 has 16 residues. Trimming pared 0 bases from V and 8 bases from J, leaving 19 bases between. CDR1 MNHEY and CDR2 SVGAGI come from the germline V gene. The CDR3 nucleotides are TGTGCCAGCAGTTACTCCATCGAGGCTGTTCGAGAAACCCAGTACTTC. Translation: CASSYSIEAVRETQYF.

The chain is built from TRBV19 and TRBJ1-2; TRBD1 agrees at 9 bases. The germline V gene encodes CDR1 LNHDA and CDR2 SQIVND (reference sequence). The V segment lost 6 bases and the J segment 7 bases; nucleotides outside the gene matches: 12. CDR3 length equals 15 residues. The CDR3 protein is CASRLGTGQLSGYTF. CDR3 DNA sequence: TGTGCCAGTAGACTCGGGACAGGGCAACTCAGTGGCTACACCTTC.

The gene calls are TRBV20-1 and TRBJ1-2, with D unclear. The CDR3 extends over 11 amino acids. Looked up from germline, CDR1 is DFQATT and CDR2 is SNEGSKA (reference sequence). CDR3 sequence: CSPSTGYGYTF. CDR3 bases: TGCAGCCCGTCAACGGGCTATGGCTACACCTTC.

This chain connects TRBV4-1 to TRBJ2-7; D unresolved. Trimming removed 0 bases at V and 2 bases at J, with 8 bases between. Germline assignment: CDR1 MGHRA and CDR2 YSYEKL. The CDR3 extends over 14 amino acids. This CDR3 is CASSQDKTAYEQYF. DNA of the CDR3: TGCGCCAGCAGCCAAGATAAAACGGCCTACGAGCAGTACTTC.

Here the CDR3 reads CASSDRENTGELFF. CDR3 DNA sequence: TGTGCCAGCAGCGACAGGGAAAACACCGGGGAGCTGTTTTTT. This sequence joins TRBV28 and TRBJ2-2; TRBD1 matches 7 bases. Trimming cost V 6 bases and J 2 bases; bases outside gene matches: 3. Germline V gene data show CDR1 as MDHEN and CDR2 as SYDVKM. CDR3 length: 14 residues.

The chain combines TRBV28 with TRBJ1-2; 7 positions agree with TRBD1. This CDR3 has 18 residues. With V trimmed by 7 bases and J by 4 bases, 21 bases remained unmatched. Germline V gene data show CDR1 as MDHEN and CDR2 as SYDVKM. The DNA of the CDR3 is TGTGCCAGCACCACCGCGGCGGCAGGGGGATCCTTAAGCTATGGCTACACCTTC. It is translated as CASTTAAAGGSLSYGYTF.